Listed below are T cell receptor beta chains from one sample, sequenced in a study of monozygotic twins with inflammatory bowel disease. From its re-call of the 5' RACE reads, TCRdb lists each CDR3 protein once, without DNA. This sample's table has a few hundred thousand distinct CDR3 sequences. The sequenced sample consisted of blood. All receptors come from a human donor with ulcerative colitis or Crohn's disease, or a healthy co-twin of an affected twin (not recorded which). Both conserved end residues are part of each CDR3.

>15|TRBV10-3|TRBJ2-1
CAISEGDRNYNEQFF
>16|TRBV7-2|TRBJ2-7
CASSPHGRGAAYEQYF
>13|TRBV5-1|TRBJ2-3
CASSSHTTDTQYF
>15|TRBV20-1|TRBJ2-1
CSAAISGLVNNEQFF
>11|TRBV12-3/TRBV12-4|TRBJ2-1
CASKVTHEQFF
>15|TRBV28|TRBJ2-5
CASSSRQGNTETQYF
>15|TRBV7-8|TRBJ2-7
CASSAQGETSYEQYF
>14|TRBV19|TRBJ2-5
CASSTYSKQETQYF
>14|TRBV7-2|TRBJ2-7
CASSLVAREYEQYF
>16|TRBV6-5|TRBJ1-1
CASSYSWNSANTEAFF
>14|TRBV7-8|TRBJ2-5
CASSFVGHKETQYF
>20|TRBV9|TRBJ2-2
CASSVEGIARGYANTGELFF
>15|TRBV6-5|TRBJ2-3
CASKFSDRGTDTQYF
>14|TRBV5-1|TRBJ2-7
CASSSAGGTYEQYF
>16|TRBV12-3/TRBV12-4|TRBJ2-7
CASSPRVGGDSYEQYF
>15|TRBV5-4|TRBJ2-3
CASSLGAGTDTGPYF
>14|TRBV7-3|TRBJ2-7
CASSLNLPGSEQYF
>16|TRBV7-3|TRBJ1-6
CASSPTGASYNSPLHF
>15|TRBV7-2|TRBJ2-5
CASSPWGGGEETQYF
>13|TRBV12-3/TRBV12-4|TRBJ1-5
CASRTGARQPQHF
>15|TRBV18|TRBJ2-1
CASSPSTGFSNEQFF
>13|TRBV19|TRBJ1-1
CASSKYDTTEAFF
>14|TRBV10-3|TRBJ1-5
CAISDGTGFQPQHF
>14|TRBV5-1|TRBJ2-7
CASKLGPPVYEQYF
>13|TRBV9|TRBJ2-5
CASSVKGQETQYF
>14|TRBV7-8|TRBJ1-5
CASSLAGNWQPQHF
>16|TRBV14|TRBJ2-2
CASSLQVPANTGELFF
>15|TRBV4-3|TRBJ1-5
CASSQDGASNQPQHF
>15|TRBV18|TRBJ2-1
CASSPMGQVYNEQFF
>14|TRBV20-1|TRBJ2-7
CSARAGTGAYEQYF
>12|TRBV28|TRBJ2-7
CASSHPPYERYF
>14|TRBV20-1|TRBJ1-5
CSARGPYKGQPQHF
>17|TRBV5-6|TRBJ2-2
CASSPIGGQGHTGELFF
>16|TRBV21-1|TRBJ2-5
CASSIRLARDKETQYF
>15|TRBV28|TRBJ1-5
CASSLSGRGNQPQHF
>18|TRBV27|TRBJ1-4
CASSPRISPGQVNEKLFF
>13|TRBV6-5|TRBJ1-1
CASSYSANTEAFF
>15|TRBV5-1|TRBJ1-5
CASSSGTGVNQPQHF
>19|TRBV4-1|TRBJ2-3
CASSPSLAGGALGTDTQYF
>15|TRBV21-1|TRBJ2-1
CASSPQAHSYNEQFF
>15|TRBV4-3|TRBJ2-7
CASSQDYDSSYEQYF
>15|TRBV4-1|TRBJ2-7
CASSQDSDRSYEQYF
>12|TRBV12-3/TRBV12-4|TRBJ1-3
CATRYSGNTIYF
>14|TRBV20-1|TRBJ2-3
CSAALTGPTDTQYF
>13|TRBV12-3/TRBV12-4|TRBJ2-3
CAMGKESTDTQYF
>14|TRBV29-1|TRBJ1-4
CSVDNRPFNEKLFF
>16|TRBV9|TRBJ1-3
CASSGNRDPDWDTIYF
>15|TRBV15|TRBJ1-5
CATSRDLVSVQPQHF
>15|TRBV7-3|TRBJ2-1
CASSLRLGTDNEQFF
>15|TRBV5-1|TRBJ2-5
CASSLAGGAEETQYF
>15|TRBV7-2|TRBJ2-7
CASSLGGTQPYEQYF
>15|TRBV7-9|TRBJ2-5
CASSPQDRVQETQYF
>12|TRBV12-3/TRBV12-4|TRBJ2-7
CASSFGTGVPYF
>14|TRBV9|TRBJ2-2
CASSVGGNTGELFF
>17|TRBV6-2/TRBV6-3|TRBJ2-5
CASTWTGGTRWSETQYF
>12|TRBV6-5|TRBJ1-1
CASRTGQTEAFF
>17|TRBV5-1|TRBJ2-7
CASSFFSVGGIMGEQYF
>14|TRBV10-3|TRBJ2-1
CAISESLIDRGQFF
>16|TRBV6-5|TRBJ2-1
CASSSIGGASYNEQFF